This TCR beta chain was found in a study of identical twins. Unique molecular identifiers were present on the cDNA, which also gained a universal primer site by template switching. TCRdb used MiXCR to reprocess the 5' RACE reads, holding one entry per CDR3 protein. The sample has approximately 700,000 distinct CDR3 sequences; roughly 20% are singletons. Study-wide points: Interpretation of the results relied on cross-sectional statistical analysis and not on following the same donors.

Of note for this clonotype: No antigen is known for it.

This CDR3 is 15 amino acids long. V gave up 2 bases and J gave up 4 bases, with 14 bases separating them. The germline gives CDR1 SEHNR, CDR2 FQNEAQ (reference sequence). The same data also contributed to another study, on T cells expressing NK-cell markers.

The sequenced sample consisted of PBMCs. The chain uses TRBV7-9 and TRBJ1-1; D not resolved. This sequence originates from a woman under 30 in good health. CDR3 region: CASSLIITLLTEAFF. CDR3 nucleotides: TGTGCCAGCAGCTTAATAATAACTCTCCTCACTGAAGCTTTCTTT.